This T cell receptor beta chain was documented in a study of CD8 T cells in Susac syndrome. The authors reverse transcribed roughly 0.5 to 1 ug RNA with random hexamers. TCRdb recomputed calls from the immunoSEQ multiplex PCR reads with MiXCR, one row per CDR3 protein. The table has under 150,000 distinct CDR3 sequences, about 94% seen once. Germline CDR1 is LNHDA and CDR2 is SQIVND (reference sequence). V lost 3 bases and J lost 4, with 7 bases in between. The CDR3 has 13 residues. This chain joins TRBV19 and TRBJ2-1; unclear D gene. The sample taken for sequencing was CD8+ T cells from PBMCs. The receptor was isolated from a human donor in good health. The CDR3 region has the DNA TGTGCCAGTAGTATCGACGGTTACAATGAGCAGTTCTTC. The encoded protein is CASSIDGYNEQFF.